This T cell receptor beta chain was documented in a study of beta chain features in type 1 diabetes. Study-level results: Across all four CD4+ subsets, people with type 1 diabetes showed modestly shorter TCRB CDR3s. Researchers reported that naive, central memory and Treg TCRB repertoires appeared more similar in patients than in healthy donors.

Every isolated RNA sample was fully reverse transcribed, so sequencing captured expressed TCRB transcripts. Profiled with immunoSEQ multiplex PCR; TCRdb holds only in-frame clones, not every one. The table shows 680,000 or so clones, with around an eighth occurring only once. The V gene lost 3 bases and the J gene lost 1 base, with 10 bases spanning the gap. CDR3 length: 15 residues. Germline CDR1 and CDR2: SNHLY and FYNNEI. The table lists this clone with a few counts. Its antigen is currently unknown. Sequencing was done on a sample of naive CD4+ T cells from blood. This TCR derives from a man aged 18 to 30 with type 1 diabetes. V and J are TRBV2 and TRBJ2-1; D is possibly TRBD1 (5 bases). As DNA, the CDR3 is TGTGCCAGCAGTGATCAGGGTGGGTCCTACAATGAGCAGTTCTTC. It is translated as CASSDQGGSYNEQFF. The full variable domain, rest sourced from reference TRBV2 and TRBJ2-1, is EPEVTQTPSHQVTQMGQEVILRCVPISNHLYFYWYRQILGQKVEFLVSFYNNEISEKSEIFDDQFSVERPDGSNFTLKIRSTKLEDSAMYFCASSDQGGSYNEQFFGPGTRLTVL.